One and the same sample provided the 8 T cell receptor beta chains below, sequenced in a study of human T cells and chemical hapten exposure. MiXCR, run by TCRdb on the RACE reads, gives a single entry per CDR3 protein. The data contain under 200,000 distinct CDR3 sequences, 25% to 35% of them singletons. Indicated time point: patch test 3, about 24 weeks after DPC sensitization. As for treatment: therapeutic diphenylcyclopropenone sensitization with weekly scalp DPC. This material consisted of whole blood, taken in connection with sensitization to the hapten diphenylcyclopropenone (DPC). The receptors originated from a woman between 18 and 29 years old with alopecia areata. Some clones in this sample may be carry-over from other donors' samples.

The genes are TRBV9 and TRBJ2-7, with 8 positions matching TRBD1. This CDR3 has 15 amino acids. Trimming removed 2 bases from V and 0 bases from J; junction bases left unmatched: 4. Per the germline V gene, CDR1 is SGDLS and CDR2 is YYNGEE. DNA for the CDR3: TGTGCCAGCAGCGTGGCCGGGACAGGCTCCTACGAGCAGTACTTC. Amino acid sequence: CASSVAGTGSYEQYF.

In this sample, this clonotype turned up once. CDR3 in amino acids: CASSGGLQKYF. CDR3 nucleotide sequence: TGTGCCAGCAGCGGGGGACTTCAAAAGTACTTC. The V and J genes are TRBV9 and TRBJ2-7; maybe TRBD2 (6 bases). Between the trimmed V and J ends, which lost 3 bases and 11 bases, there was a span of 12 bases. The CDR3 loop spans 11 amino acids. The germline gives CDR1 SGDLS, CDR2 YYNGEE. The entire variable domain, with the rest obtained from reference TRBV9 and TRBJ2-7, is as follows: DSGVTQTPKHLITATGQRVTLRCSPRSGDLSVYWYQQSLDQGLQFLIQYYNGEERAKGNILERFSAQQFPDLHSELNLSSLELGDSALYFCASSGGLQKYFGPGTRLTVT.

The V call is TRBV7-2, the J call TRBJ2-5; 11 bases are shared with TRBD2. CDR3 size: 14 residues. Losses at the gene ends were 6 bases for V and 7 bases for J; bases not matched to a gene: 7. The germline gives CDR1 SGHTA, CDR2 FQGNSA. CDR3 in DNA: TGTGCCAGCAGTACTAGCGGGGGCCCGGGGACCCAGTACTTC. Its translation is CASSTSGGPGTQYF. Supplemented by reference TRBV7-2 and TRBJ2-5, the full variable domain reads GAGVSQSPSNKVTEKGKDVELRCDPISGHTALYWYRQSLGQGLEFLIYFQGNSAPDKSGLPSDRFSAERTGGSVSTLTIQRTQQEDSAVYLCASSTSGGPGTQYFGPGTRLLVL.

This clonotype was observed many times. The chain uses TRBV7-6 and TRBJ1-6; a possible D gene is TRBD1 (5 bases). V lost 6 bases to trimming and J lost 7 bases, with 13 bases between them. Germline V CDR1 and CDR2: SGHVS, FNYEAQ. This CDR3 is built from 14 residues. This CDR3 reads CASSAGQNNSPLHF. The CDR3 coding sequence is TGTGCCAGCAGTGCCGGACAAAACAATTCACCCCTCCACTTT.

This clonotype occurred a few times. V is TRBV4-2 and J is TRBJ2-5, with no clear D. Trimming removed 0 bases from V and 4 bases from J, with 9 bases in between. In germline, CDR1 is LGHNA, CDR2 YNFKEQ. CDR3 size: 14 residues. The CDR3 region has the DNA TGTGCCAGCAGCCAAGAGGTCCGAGGAGAGACCCAGTACTTC. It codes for CASSQEVRGETQYF.

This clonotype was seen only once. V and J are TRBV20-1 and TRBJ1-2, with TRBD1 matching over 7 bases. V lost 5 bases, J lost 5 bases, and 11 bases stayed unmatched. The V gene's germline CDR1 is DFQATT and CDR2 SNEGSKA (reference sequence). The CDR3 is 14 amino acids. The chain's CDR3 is CSAGGQLVVYGYTF. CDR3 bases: TGCAGTGCTGGGGGACAGTTGGTAGTGTATGGCTACACCTTC.

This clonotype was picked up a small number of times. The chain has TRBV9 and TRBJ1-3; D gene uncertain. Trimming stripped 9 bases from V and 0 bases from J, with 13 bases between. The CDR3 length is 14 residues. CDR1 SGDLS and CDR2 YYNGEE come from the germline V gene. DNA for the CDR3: TGTGCCAACGGAGATGGTGACTCTGGAAACACCATATATTTT. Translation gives CANGDGDSGNTIYF.

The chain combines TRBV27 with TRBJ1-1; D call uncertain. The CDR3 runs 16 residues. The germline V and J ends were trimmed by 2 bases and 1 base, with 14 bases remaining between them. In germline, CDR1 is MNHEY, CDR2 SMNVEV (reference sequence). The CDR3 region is CASSLRKYKGNTEAFF. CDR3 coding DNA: TGTGCCAGCAGTTTACGGAAATATAAGGGGAACACTGAAGCTTTCTTT.